These 17 T cell receptor beta chains share one sample of origin, sequenced in a study of blood T cell repertoires in COVID-19. The method was immunoSEQ multiplex PCR; TCRdb's version includes in-frame clones alone and lacks a portion of them. The table shows 200,000 to 250,000 clones, with about 91% occurring only once. The specimen sequenced was peripheral blood. The source of these receptors is a woman aged 25 to 39 with COVID-19, enrolled during active disease.

The gene calls are TRBV6-5 and TRBJ2-1, with a weak D call TRBD2 (6 bases). The V gene lost 6 bases and the J gene lost 4 bases, with 13 bases spanning the gap. The germline V gene encodes CDR1 MNHEY and CDR2 SVGAGI. This CDR3 comprises 14 residues. CDR3 nucleotides: TGTGCCAGCAGCCCGTCGGCGGGGTACAATGAGCAGTTCTTC. It encodes CASSPSAGYNEQFF.

The chain carries TRBV6-4 and TRBJ1-5; perhaps TRBD1 as D (5 bases). The V and J ends lost 0 bases and 2 bases respectively, with 14 bases between them. Looked up from germline, CDR1 is MRHNA and CDR2 is SNTAGT. The CDR3 length is 17 residues. The DNA of the CDR3 is TGTGCCAGCAGTGACTCGTTCGGGGGAGGAGGCAATCAGCCCCAGCATTTT. This codes for CASSDSFGGGGNQPQHF.

The rearrangement uses TRBV2 and TRBJ2-5; 7 nucleotides line up with TRBD2. The CDR3 runs 13 residues. V lost 7 bases and J lost 0; bases outside the gene matches: 2. CDR1 is SNHLY and CDR2 is FYNNEI in the germline V gene. Here the CDR3 DNA reads TGTGCCAGCACTAGCGGAAACCAAGAGACCCAGTACTTC. This gives the protein CASTSGNQETQYF.

Only one count was recorded for this clone. The rearrangement uses TRBV5-4 and TRBJ2-5, with 7 nucleotides matching TRBD1. The J segment lost 5 bases and the V segment lost 5 bases, leaving 12 bases of the junction unmatched. CDR1 SGHNT and CDR2 YYREEE come from the germline V gene (reference sequence). This CDR3 has 15 amino acids. In DNA, the CDR3 is TGTGCCAGCAGAAACTATAAGGGGGCGGAGGAGACCCAGTACTTC. This gives the protein CASRNYKGAEETQYF.

CDR3 region: CASSSAASVAYEQYF. CDR3 sequence (DNA): TGTGCCAGCAGCTCCGCGGCTAGCGTCGCCTACGAGCAGTACTTC. The chain has TRBV7-9 and TRBJ2-7; a weak D match, TRBD2 (6 bases). The CDR3 consists of 15 residues. The V and J ends lost 4 bases and 2 bases respectively, with 15 bases between them. Germline V CDR1 and CDR2: SEHNR, FQNEAQ (reference sequence).

The chain couples TRBV19 to TRBJ1-5, with 10 bases lining up with TRBD1. Germline V lookup: CDR1 LNHDA, CDR2 SQIVND (reference sequence). This CDR3 is 15 amino acids long. V was pared by 1 base and J by 4 bases, with 1 base of the junction left unmatched. CDR3 sequence: CASSIGQGANQPQHF. In DNA form, the CDR3 reads TGTGCCAGTAGTATAGGACAGGGGGCGAATCAGCCCCAGCATTTT. The full variable domain, in which reference TRBV19 and TRBJ1-5 provide the parts outside the CDR3, is DGGITQSPKYLFRKEGQNVTLSCEQNLNHDAMYWYRQDPGQGLRLIYYSQIVNDFQKGDIAEGYSVSREKKESFPLTVTSAQKNPTAFYLCASSIGQGANQPQHFGDGTRLSIL.

Only a few counts were recorded for this clone. The chain combines TRBV10-2 with TRBJ2-1; 12 bases agree with TRBD2. In germline, CDR1 is WSHSY, CDR2 SAAADI. Trimming cost V 6 bases and J 4 bases; bases outside gene matches: 4. The CDR3 runs to 15 residues. CDR3 bases: TGCGCCAGCAGGAACCTAGCGGGGGGGTACAATGAGCAGTTCTTC. Its translation: CASRNLAGGYNEQFF.

CDR3 coding DNA: TGTGCCAGCAGTGGGGGCCGACAGCACTATAATGAAAAACTGTTTTTT. This translates into CASSGGRQHYNEKLFF. V and J are TRBV25-1 and TRBJ1-4; D might be TRBD1 (5 bases). This CDR3 spans 16 amino acids. Germline V CDR1 and CDR2: MGHDK, SYGVNS. The V gene lost 4 bases and the J gene lost 4 bases, with 16 bases spanning the gap.

This rearrangement joins TRBV2 to TRBJ2-3; 7 bases map to TRBD2. The V gene end was trimmed by 8 bases and the J gene end by 4 bases; junction bases not matched to a gene: 9. The CDR3 is 14 residues long. CDR1 and CDR2 (germline): SNHLY, FYNNEI. The CDR3 coding sequence is TGTGCCAGCGCACCTGGGAGGGATCCAGATACGCAGTATTTT. Its protein product is CASAPGRDPDTQYF.

This chain connects TRBV27 to TRBJ1-4; TRBD1 matches 7 bases. The length of the CDR3 is 15 residues. The ends lost 6 bases at V and 5 bases at J; junction bases unmatched: 9. CDR1 is MNHEY and CDR2 is SMNVEV in the germline V gene (reference sequence). The CDR3 nucleotides read TGTGCCAGCAGGGGAAGGGACAGACTAAATGAAAAACTGTTTTTT. Its translation: CASRGRDRLNEKLFF.

The J gene is TRBJ2-7, the V gene TRBV7-9; D is possibly TRBD2 (5 bases). In germline, CDR1 is SEHNR, CDR2 FQNEAQ (reference sequence). The CDR3 is made up of 14 amino acids. V shed 2 bases and J shed 6 bases, with 14 bases lying between them. CDR3 residues: CASSLLPPGIEQYF. In DNA form, the CDR3 reads TGTGCCAGCAGCTTACTCCCCCCCGGGATCGAGCAGTACTTC.

The gene calls are TRBV5-4 and TRBJ2-5, with 12 bases matching TRBD2. Germline V gene sequence: CDR1 SGHNT, CDR2 YYREEE (reference sequence). The V gene end was trimmed by 4 bases and the J gene end by 1 base; junction bases not matched to a gene: 5. The CDR3 covers 16 residues. The CDR3, as DNA: TGTGCCAGCAGCAGGCTAGCGGGAGGGATCCAAGAGACCCAGTACTTC. Its protein is CASSRLAGGIQETQYF.

This clone was detected a few times. The chain joins TRBV10-1 to TRBJ2-1; tentatively, D is TRBD2 (6 bases). CDR3 length: 11 residues. The germline V and J ends were trimmed by 9 bases and 9 bases, with 12 bases remaining between them. Germline-derived CDR1 and CDR2 are WNHNN and SYGVQD (reference sequence). The CDR3 is CASARGAEQFF. The CDR3 region has the DNA TGCGCCAGTGCACGCGGGGCTGAGCAGTTCTTC.

The chain combines TRBV5-4 with TRBJ2-4; 9 bases agree with TRBD1. There are 14 residues in the CDR3. CDR1 SGHNT and CDR2 YYREEE come from the germline V gene (reference sequence). Trimming cost V 4 bases and J 8 bases; bases outside gene matches: 7. The DNA of the CDR3 is TGTGCCAGCAGCGTAACAGGGGGCCCGGACATTCAGTACTTC. Its protein product is CASSVTGGPDIQYF. Full variable domain (missing parts from reference TRBV5-4 and TRBJ2-4): ETGVTQSPTHLIKTRGQQVTLRCSSQSGHNTVSWYQQALGQGPQFIFQYYREEENGRGNFPPRFSGLQFPNYSSELNVNALELDDSALYLCASSVTGGPDIQYFGAGTRLSVL.

This clone occurred once. The chain links TRBV28 to TRBJ2-3, with 8 nucleotides matching TRBD1. Germline lookup yields CDR1 MDHEN and CDR2 SYDVKM. The CDR3 contains 15 residues. The V gene end was trimmed by 2 bases and the J gene end by 2 bases; junction bases not matched to a gene: 3. CDR3 protein: CASSLQGAVTDTQYF. CDR3 DNA sequence: TGTGCCAGCAGTTTACAGGGGGCTGTCACAGATACGCAGTATTTT.

The chain uses TRBV7-2 and TRBJ2-7; the match to TRBD1 covers 10 bases. V shed 5 bases, J shed 2 bases, and the junction held 6 bases outside the gene matches. Germline V CDR1 and CDR2: SGHTA, FQGNSA. The CDR3 runs to 15 residues. CDR3 in DNA: TGTGCCAGCAGCCTTTGGACAGGGGGTGCCTACGAGCAGTACTTC. Translated: CASSLWTGGAYEQYF.

The J gene is TRBJ2-2, the V gene TRBV1; the table's D call, TRBD2, was not checked against the DNA. TRBV1 is a documented pseudogene. This CDR3 has 22 residues. The CDR3 DNA follows: TGCACCAGCAGCCAAGATTGGGGGGCTAGCGGGGGCTTTCGACAAAACACCGGGGAGCTGTTTTTT. As protein: CTSSQDWGASGGFRQNTGELFF.